A single sample is the source of the 22 T cell receptor beta chains below, sequenced in a study of T cells in Graves' hyperthyroidism and ophthalmopathy. RNA transcripts gave rise to amplified TCR beta CDR3 regions. TCR CDR3 underwent first-round RT-PCR with the HTBI primer set. TCRdb analysed the multiplex PCR reads with MiXCR anew, one entry per CDR3 protein. The sample records around 480,000 distinct CDR3 sequences, 13% to 15% being singletons. Sequencing used blood. These receptors originate from a woman younger than 35 with Graves' hyperthyroidism.

This clonotype was recorded many times. The chain is built from TRBV11-2 and TRBJ2-7, with 7 bases aligning to TRBD1. Germline loops: CDR1 SGHAT, CDR2 FQNNGV. This CDR3 region has 15 residues. The trim removed 2 bases at V and 1 base at J, leaving 5 bases unmatched. The CDR3, as DNA: TGTGCCAGCAGCTTAAAACCGGGACAGTCCTACGAGCAGTACTTC. Protein: CASSLKPGQSYEQYF.

The CDR3 loop reads CASSLDTGHLEQYF. The CDR3 DNA reads TGTGCCAGCAGCTTAGATACCGGGCACCTCGAGCAGTACTTC. The chain recombines TRBV11-2 with TRBJ2-7; no firm D call. The CDR3 extends over 14 amino acids. Trimming cost V 0 bases and J 6 bases, with 12 bases left between them. The germline V gene encodes CDR1 SGHAT and CDR2 FQNNGV.

This sequence joins TRBV4-1 and TRBJ2-5, with 7 bases matching TRBD2. Looked up from germline, CDR1 is MGHRA and CDR2 is YSYEKL. Trimming cost V 0 bases and J 4 bases; bases outside gene matches: 11. There are 17 residues in the CDR3. CDR3 DNA: TGCGCCAGCAGCCAAGAGGGCAGCGGGATGGTTCGAGAGACCCAGTACTTC. It codes for CASSQEGSGMVRETQYF.

The sample holds many counts of this clonotype. This chain uses TRBV7-2 with TRBJ1-1; D uncertain. CDR1 SGHTA and CDR2 FQGNSA come from the germline V gene. The CDR3 extends over 15 amino acids. Trimming shortened V by 5 bases and J by 3 bases, and 16 bases separated the two germline ends. Written as DNA, the CDR3 is TGTGCCAGCAGCCTCCGCCAACCGAGACACACTGAAGCTTTCTTT. Translating gives CASSLRQPRHTEAFF.

In this sample, this clonotype turned up many times. V gene TRBV6-1 combines with J gene TRBJ1-5; 7 nucleotides line up with TRBD1. With 6 bases clipped from V and 0 bases from J, the junction kept 5 bases outside the gene matches. The CDR3 is 15 amino acids. Germline V gene data show CDR1 as MNHNS and CDR2 as SASEGT. CDR3 amino acids: CASRDQGVSNQPQHF. CDR3 DNA: TGTGCCAGCAGAGACCAGGGGGTTAGCAATCAGCCCCAGCATTTT.

Many counts were recorded for this clonotype. The V gene is TRBV11-2, the J gene TRBJ1-2; no reliable D call. Germline V gene data show CDR1 as SGHAT and CDR2 as FQNNGV. The V end was cut by 5 bases, the J end by 4 bases, with 17 bases between. The CDR3 has 15 amino acids. For the CDR3, the DNA is TGTGCCAGCAGCCCCAGATTCGGGGTTAGCTATGGCTACACCTTC. It translates to CASSPRFGVSYGYTF.

This clonotype was seen ten or more times. V and J are TRBV6-1 and TRBJ1-6; maybe TRBD1 (5 bases). Germline values: CDR1 MNHNS, CDR2 SASEGT. V was cut by 5 bases and J by 8 bases, with 19 bases left in between. This CDR3 region has 16 residues. The CDR3 sequence is CASSRISGRGDSPLHF. As DNA, the CDR3 is TGTGCCAGCAGTCGCATCTCCGGGCGAGGGGATTCACCCCTCCACTTT.

Ten or more counts support this clonotype. The J gene is TRBJ1-4, the V gene TRBV29-1, with D possibly TRBD1 on 6 matching bases. Germline CDR1 is SQVTM and CDR2 is ANQGSEA. V was shortened by 5 bases and J by 4 bases, with 14 bases between the two germline ends. The CDR3 is 14 amino acids. DNA for the CDR3: TGCAGCGTTCTAGGGGACACAAGTAATGAAAAACTGTTTTTT. Protein sequence: CSVLGDTSNEKLFF.

This clonotype has at least ten counts. V usage is TRBV20-1 and J usage is TRBJ2-7; a weak D match, TRBD1 (5 bases). There are 11 residues in the CDR3. The V end was cut by 2 bases, the J end by 4 bases, with 6 bases between. In germline, CDR1 is DFQATT, CDR2 SNEGSKA (reference sequence). CDR3 DNA sequence: TGCAGTGCTAGACAGGGTTACGAGCAGTACGTC. The encoded protein is CSARQGYEQYV.

This clonotype was counted a few times. A single base separates this from a much larger clone, so it may be a read error. CDR3 nucleotides: TGTGCCAGCAGTTTATCTGAGACCGTGACTGAAGCTTTCTTT. Translation gives CASSLSETVTEAFF. The V gene is TRBV12-3 or TRBV12-4, the J gene TRBJ1-1; D uncertain. The germline V and J ends were trimmed by 2 bases and 5 bases, with 12 bases remaining between them. The CDR3 spans 14 residues.

In its sample, this clonotype was seen many times. The chain carries TRBV6-1 and TRBJ1-1; D not certain. V was trimmed by 6 bases and J by 1 base, leaving 12 bases between them. Germline V gives CDR1 MNHNS, CDR2 SASEGT. This CDR3 comprises 14 residues. CDR3 nucleotides: TGTGCCAGCAGGGACGGCACCTCGAACACTGAAGCTTTCTTT. Amino acids: CASRDGTSNTEAFF.

The V call is TRBV6-1, the J call TRBJ1-4; D might be TRBD1 (6 bases). V was pared by 9 bases and J by 4 bases, with 12 bases between. CDR3 length equals 13 residues. Germline V gives CDR1 MNHNS, CDR2 SASEGT. The CDR3 coding sequence is TGTGCCAGTCGGACAGCCTATAATGAAAAACTGTTTTTT. It is translated as CASRTAYNEKLFF.

This clonotype has a handful of counts. The chain employs TRBV24-1 and TRBJ1-1; no firm D call. The V gene's germline CDR1 is KGHDR and CDR2 SFDVKD. This CDR3 has 13 residues. V was pared by 3 bases and J by 11 bases, with 15 bases between. In DNA form, the CDR3 reads TGTGCCACCAGTGATGAAACCGGGCTTGAGGCTTTCTTT. Its protein is CATSDETGLEAFF.

The table lists this clonotype with many counts. The chain links TRBV7-8 to TRBJ2-7; 10 bases are a match to TRBD2. This CDR3 is 14 amino acids long. Germline V lookup: CDR1 SGHVS, CDR2 FQNEAQ. With V trimmed by 5 bases and J by 2 bases, 3 bases remained unmatched. CDR3: CASSKTSGPYEQYF. The CDR3 coding sequence is TGTGCCAGCAGCAAGACTAGCGGGCCCTACGAGCAGTACTTC.

The CDR3 DNA reads TGCAGCGTTTGGACCTATGGGAACACTGAAGCTTTCTTT. Protein sequence: CSVWTYGNTEAFF. This chain joins TRBV29-1 and TRBJ1-1; the D is unclear. The CDR3 totals 13 residues. The germline CDR1 and CDR2 sequences are SQVTM and ANQGSEA. Trimming stripped 5 bases from V and 1 base from J, with 11 bases between.

This clonotype has a count of ten or more. This sequence joins TRBV5-4 and TRBJ2-5, with a tentative D call TRBD2 (5 bases). V was clipped by 0 bases and J by 5 bases, with 8 bases between them. This CDR3 has 13 amino acids. Germline CDR1 and CDR2: SGHNT and YYREEE (reference sequence). CDR3 protein: CASSLVATETQYF. In DNA, the CDR3 is TGTGCCAGCAGCTTGGTAGCGACCGAGACCCAGTACTTC.

This clonotype occurred many times. The J gene is TRBJ2-3, the V gene TRBV6-1, with 15 bases lining up with TRBD2. The CDR3 runs to 16 residues. The V gene end was trimmed by 6 bases and the J gene end by 1 base; junction bases not matched to a gene: 2. Looked up from germline, CDR1 is MNHNS and CDR2 is SASEGT. CDR3 protein: CASSGLAGGGTDTQYF. CDR3 bases: TGTGCCAGCAGCGGACTAGCGGGAGGGGGCACAGATACGCAGTATTTT.

With regard to this clonotype: Just one base apart from a much larger clone, this may be a read error. The rearrangement uses TRBV6-5 and TRBJ2-1; no clear D gene. Germline V gene data show CDR1 as MNHEY and CDR2 as SVGAGI. The CDR3 loop spans 10 amino acids. This CDR3 is CDSSSDEQFF. The CDR3 coding sequence is TGTGACAGCAGTTCGGATGAGCAGTTCTTC.

The chain uses TRBV12-3 or TRBV12-4 and TRBJ2-2; D gene uncertain. Trimming cost V 3 bases and J 2 bases, with 10 bases left between them. This CDR3 is 15 amino acids long. Written as DNA, the CDR3 is TGTGCCAGCAGTTTCGGGCGTCATAACACCGGGGAGCTGTTTTTT. This codes for CASSFGRHNTGELFF.

This clonotype was found many times. V is TRBV20-1 and J is TRBJ2-1; 9 bases are a match to TRBD2. Per the germline V gene, CDR1 is DFQATT and CDR2 is SNEGSKA (reference sequence). V shed 3 bases, J shed 0 bases, and the junction held 9 bases outside the gene matches. The CDR3 spans 17 residues. DNA for the CDR3: TGCAGTGCTAGGGGAAACCAAGCGGGAGGCTCCTACAATGAGCAGTTCTTC. This codes for CSARGNQAGGSYNEQFF.

In this sample, this clonotype turned up many times. The chain couples TRBV20-1 to TRBJ1-2; TRBD1 might be the D (5 bases). Germline V gene data show CDR1 as DFQATT and CDR2 as SNEGSKA (reference sequence). Trimming removed 1 base at V and 0 bases at J, with 15 bases between. The CDR3 is made up of 16 amino acids. The CDR3 region has the DNA TGCAGTGCTAGAGCCCTGGGGCAGCGAGCTAACTATGGCTACACCTTC. Translating gives CSARALGQRANYGYTF.

J is TRBJ2-3 and V is TRBV25-1, with D possibly being TRBD1 or TRBD2 (5 bases each). CDR1 and CDR2 (germline): MGHDK, SYGVNS. The ends were cut back, 5 bases at V and 2 bases at J, with 14 bases in the middle. This CDR3 comprises 15 residues. This CDR3 is CASSSTGTLTDTQYF. The DNA of the CDR3 is TGTGCCAGCAGTAGCACCGGGACGCTCACAGATACGCAGTATTTT.